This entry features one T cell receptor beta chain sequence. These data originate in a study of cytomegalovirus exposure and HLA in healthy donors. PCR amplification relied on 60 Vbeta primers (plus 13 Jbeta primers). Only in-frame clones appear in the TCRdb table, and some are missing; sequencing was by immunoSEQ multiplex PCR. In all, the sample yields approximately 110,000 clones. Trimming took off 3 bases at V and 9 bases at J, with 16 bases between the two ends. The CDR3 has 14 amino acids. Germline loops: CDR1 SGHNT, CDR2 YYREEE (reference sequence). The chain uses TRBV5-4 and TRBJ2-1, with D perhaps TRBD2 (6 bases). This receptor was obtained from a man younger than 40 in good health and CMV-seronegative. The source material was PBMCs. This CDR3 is CASSWDFSQGEQFF. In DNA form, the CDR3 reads TGTGCCAGCAGCTGGGACTTCTCTCAGGGTGAGCAGTTCTTC.